This T cell receptor beta chain is from a study of long-term antiretroviral therapy in people with HIV. Trimming took off 7 bases at V and 6 bases at J, with 17 bases between the two ends. Germline V gene sequence: CDR1 LNHDA, CDR2 SQIVND (reference sequence). This CDR3 region has 14 residues. The run of the v3.0 immunoSEQ assay was at survey level. The assay was immunoSEQ multiplex PCR, and TCRdb's table has in-frame clones only and misses some. This table holds 30,000 to 40,000 clones, roughly four fifths found once. Material: unsorted PBMCs, obtained 0.4 years before starting antiretroviral therapy. This TCR came from a man aged 18 to 29 with HIV. This rearrangement joins TRBV19 to TRBJ2-3; no clear D. The CDR3 protein is CASTPQARPDTQYF. The CDR3 coding sequence is TGTGCCAGTACGCCCCAGGCCCGACCGGATACGCAGTATTTT.